These T cell receptor beta chains were read from a single sample in a study of blood T cell repertoires in COVID-19. Repertoires were generated with immunoSEQ multiplex PCR, while TCRdb's copy carries only in-frame clones and drops some. Here the sample spans about 230,000 clones, around 80% being singletons. Sequenced input: peripheral blood. The origin of the receptors is an elderly woman with active or convalescent COVID-19. CDR3s include the opening cysteine and the closing phenylalanine or tryptophan. A D gene is named only where the DNA matches it firmly. The size field is filled for only some rows; it gives once, few, many or a size class.

CASTVSRGFTEAFF,TGTGCCAGCACCGTGTCCAGGGGGTTCACTGAAGCTTTCTTT,TRBJ1-1,TRBD1,.,TRBV6-5
CASFSYTDTQYF,TGTGCCAGCTTTAGCTACACAGATACGCAGTATTTT,TRBJ2-3,.,.,TRBV18
CASSVDQGFYGYTF,TGTGCCAGCAGCGTAGACCAGGGGTTCTATGGCTACACCTTC,TRBJ1-2,.,.,TRBV9
CASSIENSGGEQYF,TGCGCCAGCAGCATCGAAAATAGCGGGGGCGAGCAGTACTTC,TRBJ2-7,TRBD2,.,TRBV5-1
CSVELSAGELFF,TGCAGCGTTGAATTGAGCGCCGGGGAGCTGTTTTTT,TRBJ2-2,.,few,TRBV29-1
CASSQGLAGGQDIQYF,TGTGCCAGTAGTCAGGGACTAGCGGGAGGGCAAGACATTCAGTACTTC,TRBJ2-4,TRBD2,.,TRBV19
CASSSTDRGVREQYF,TGTGCCAGCAGCTCAACGGACAGGGGGGTTCGGGAGCAGTACTTC,TRBJ2-7,TRBD1,.,TRBV5-4
CASSSDRGRSDTQYF,TGTGCCAGCAGCTCGGACAGGGGGCGGTCAGATACGCAGTATTTT,TRBJ2-3,TRBD1,.,TRBV7-3
CASSFGEYNEQFF,TGTGCCAGCAGTTTCGGGGAGTACAATGAGCAGTTCTTC,TRBJ2-1,.,.,TRBV7-9
CASSFQRGPYNEQFF,TGTGCCAGCAGCTTTCAGCGGGGGCCCTACAATGAGCAGTTCTTC,TRBJ2-1,TRBD2,once,TRBV7-2
CASSLILRGGSTDTQYF,TGTGCCAGCAGCTTAATTCTACGCGGGGGAAGCACAGATACGCAGTATTTT,TRBJ2-3,TRBD2,.,TRBV7-3
CASTVRGGGYTF,TGTGCCAGCACTGTGCGGGGGGGTGGCTACACCTTC,TRBJ1-2,.,.,TRBV5-8
CASSRDRGLTEAFF,TGTGCCAGCTCTCGGGACAGGGGGCTCACTGAAGCTTTCTTT,TRBJ1-1,TRBD1,.,TRBV25-1
CASSLQAGGSYTF,TGTGCCAGCAGCTTACAGGCAGGGGGTAGCTACACCTTC,TRBJ1-2,TRBD1,few,TRBV7-3
CASSREVTTYNSPLHF,TGTGCCAGCAGCAGAGAGGTGACGACTTATAATTCACCCCTCCACTTT,TRBJ1-6,.,.,TRBV7-2
CASSPWRGRGYNEKLFF,TGTGCCAGCAGTCCATGGAGGGGGCGCGGCTATAATGAAAAACTGTTTTTT,TRBJ1-4,TRBD1,.,TRBV27